There are a few counts of the clone carrying this T cell receptor beta chain. Germline lookup yields CDR1 LGHDT and CDR2 YNNKEL (reference sequence). V dropped 1 base and J dropped 7; count of bases not matched to a gene: 3. This CDR3 is built from 14 residues. This sample was included in a study of T-cell memory formation after mild COVID-19. 5'RACE primed at constant segments yielded TCR alpha and TCR beta cDNA libraries bearing sample barcodes and UMIs. TCRdb analysed the 5' RACE reads with MiXCR anew, one entry per CDR3 protein. The table has hundreds of thousands of distinct CDR3 sequences, under 30% seen once.

The chain links TRBV3-1 to TRBJ2-1; TRBD1 agrees at 8 bases. The sample comprised PBMCs or a T cell subset sorted from them (not recorded which). The clonotype originates from an adult woman who had mild COVID-19 (a few samples of this study predate the infection). Cell type and time point are not known. CDR3 sequence: CASSQGQGWNEQFF. The CDR3 DNA reads TGTGCCAGCAGCCAAGGACAGGGGTGGAATGAGCAGTTCTTC.